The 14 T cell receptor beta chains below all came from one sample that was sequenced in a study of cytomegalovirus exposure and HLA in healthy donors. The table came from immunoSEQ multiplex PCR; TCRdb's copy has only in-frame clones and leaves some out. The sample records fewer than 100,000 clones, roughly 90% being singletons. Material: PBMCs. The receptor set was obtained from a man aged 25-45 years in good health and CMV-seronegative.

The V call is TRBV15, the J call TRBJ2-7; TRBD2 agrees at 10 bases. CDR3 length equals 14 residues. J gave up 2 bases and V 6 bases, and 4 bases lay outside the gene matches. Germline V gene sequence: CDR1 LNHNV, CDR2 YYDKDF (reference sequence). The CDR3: CATRRTSGTYEQYF. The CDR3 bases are TGTGCCACCAGAAGGACTAGCGGTACCTACGAGCAGTACTTC.

CDR3 nucleotide sequence: TGTGCCAGCAGACCCTCTAGCGGGGGGGCCCCGGAGCAGTTCTTC. It codes for CASRPSSGGAPEQFF. The chain couples TRBV6-5 to TRBJ2-1; 12 bases are shared with TRBD2. CDR1 and CDR2 (germline): MNHEY, SVGAGI. Germline trimming cut 6 bases from V and 10 bases from J; bases unmatched to any gene: 10. This CDR3 has 15 residues.

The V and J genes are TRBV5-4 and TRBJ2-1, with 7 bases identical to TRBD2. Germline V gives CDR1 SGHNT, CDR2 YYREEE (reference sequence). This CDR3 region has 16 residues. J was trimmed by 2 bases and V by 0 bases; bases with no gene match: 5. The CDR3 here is CASSLESGMTYNEQFF. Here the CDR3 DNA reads TGTGCCAGCAGCTTGGAAAGCGGGATGACCTACAATGAGCAGTTCTTC.

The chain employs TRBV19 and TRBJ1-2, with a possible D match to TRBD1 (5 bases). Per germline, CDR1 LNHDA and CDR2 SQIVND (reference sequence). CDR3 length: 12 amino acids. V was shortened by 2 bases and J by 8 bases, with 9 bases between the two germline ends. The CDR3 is CASSIKDSGYTF. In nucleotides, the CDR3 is TGTGCCAGTAGTATAAAAGACAGCGGCTACACCTTC. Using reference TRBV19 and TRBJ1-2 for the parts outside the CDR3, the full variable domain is DGGITQSPKYLFRKEGQNVTLSCEQNLNHDAMYWYRQDPGQGLRLIYYSQIVNDFQKGDIAEGYSVSREKKESFPLTVTSAQKNPTAFYLCASSIKDSGYTFGSGTRLTVV.

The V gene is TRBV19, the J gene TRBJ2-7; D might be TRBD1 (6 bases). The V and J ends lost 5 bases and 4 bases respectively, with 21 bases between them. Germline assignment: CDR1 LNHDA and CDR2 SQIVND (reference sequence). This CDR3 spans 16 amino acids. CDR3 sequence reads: CASSQKGGPILYEQYF. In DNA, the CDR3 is TGTGCCAGTAGTCAGAAAGGGGGTCCAATACTTTACGAGCAGTACTTC.

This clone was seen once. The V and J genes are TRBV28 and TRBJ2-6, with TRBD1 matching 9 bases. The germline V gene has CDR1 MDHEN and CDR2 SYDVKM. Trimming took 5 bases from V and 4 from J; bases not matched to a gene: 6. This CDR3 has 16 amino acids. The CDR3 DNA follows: TGTGCCAGCAGTAAACAGGGGGCTCGAGGGGCCAACGTCCTGACTTTC. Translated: CASSKQGARGANVLTF.

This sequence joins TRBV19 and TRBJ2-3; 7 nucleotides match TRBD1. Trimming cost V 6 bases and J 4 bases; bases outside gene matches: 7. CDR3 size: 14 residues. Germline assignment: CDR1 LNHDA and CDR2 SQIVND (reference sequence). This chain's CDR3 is CASSPPTGADTQYF. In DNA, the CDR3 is TGTGCCAGTAGCCCCCCAACAGGGGCAGATACGCAGTATTTT.

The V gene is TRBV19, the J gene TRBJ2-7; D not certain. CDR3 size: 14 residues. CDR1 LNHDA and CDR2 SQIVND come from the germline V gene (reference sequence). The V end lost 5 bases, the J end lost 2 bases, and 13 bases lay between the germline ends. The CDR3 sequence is CASSPRVSTYEQYF. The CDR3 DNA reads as TGTGCCAGTAGTCCCCGGGTCTCAACCTACGAGCAGTACTTC.

Here the CDR3 DNA reads TGTGCCATCAGCTTGGGACAGTCGGGAGAGACCCAGTACTTC. Its translation: CAISLGQSGETQYF. This chain connects TRBV10-3 to TRBJ2-5; 7 bases are shared with TRBD1. V lost 6 bases to trimming and J lost 4 bases; unmatched junction nucleotides: 8. Germline CDR1 reads ENHRY; CDR2 reads SYGVKD. This CDR3 spans 14 amino acids.

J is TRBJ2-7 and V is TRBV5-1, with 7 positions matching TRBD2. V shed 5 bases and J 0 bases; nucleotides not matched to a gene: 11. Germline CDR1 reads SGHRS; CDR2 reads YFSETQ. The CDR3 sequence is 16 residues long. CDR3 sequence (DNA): TGCGCCAGCAGTTGGGGGGGTACAGGAGACTCCTACGAGCAGTACTTC. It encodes CASSWGGTGDSYEQYF.

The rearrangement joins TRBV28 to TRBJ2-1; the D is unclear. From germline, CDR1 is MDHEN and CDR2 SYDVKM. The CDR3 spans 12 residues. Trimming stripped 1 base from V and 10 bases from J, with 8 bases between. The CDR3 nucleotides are TGTGCCAGCAGTTTATACCCCGAGGAGCAGTTCTTC. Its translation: CASSLYPEEQFF.

This CDR3 reads CASSLTGGYEQYF. The DNA of the CDR3 is TGCGCCAGCAGCTTGACAGGGGGCTACGAGCAGTACTTC. The V call is TRBV5-1, the J call TRBJ2-7; 8 bases fit TRBD1. The trim removed 1 base at V and 3 bases at J, leaving 0 bases unmatched. Looked up from germline, CDR1 is SGHRS and CDR2 is YFSETQ. The CDR3 is 13 residues long. Combining the CDR3 with reference TRBV5-1 and TRBJ2-7 gives the whole variable domain KAGVTQTPRYLIKTRGQQVTLSCSPISGHRSVSWYQQTPGQGLQFLFEYFSETQRNKGNFPGRFSGRQFSNSRSEMNVSTLELGDSALYLCASSLTGGYEQYFGPGTRLTVT.

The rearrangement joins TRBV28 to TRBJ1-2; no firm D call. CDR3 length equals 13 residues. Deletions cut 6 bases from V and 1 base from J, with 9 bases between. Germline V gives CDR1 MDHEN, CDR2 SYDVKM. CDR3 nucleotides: TGTGCCAGCAGCCGACGGGATAACTATGGCTACACCTTC. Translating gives CASSRRDNYGYTF.

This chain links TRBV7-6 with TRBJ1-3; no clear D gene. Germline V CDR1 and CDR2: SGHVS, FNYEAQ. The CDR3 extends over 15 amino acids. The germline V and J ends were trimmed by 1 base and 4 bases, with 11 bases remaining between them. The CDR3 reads CASSLGAGLGNTIYF. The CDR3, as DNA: TGTGCCAGCAGCTTAGGTGCGGGGTTAGGAAACACCATATATTTT.